Listed below are T cell receptor beta chains from one sample, sequenced in a study of molecular identifiers for immune sequencing clone quantification. In TCRdb, the PCR reads were re-called with MiXCR into one record per CDR3 protein. This table has under 800,000 distinct CDR3 sequences, less than 30% appearing once. The sequenced material came from naive CD8+ T cells from blood, with Jurkat cell RNA spiked in. Every receptor here comes from a human donor in good health. Some libraries in this study had Jurkat cell RNA spiked in. Both conserved end residues are part of each CDR3. The order of the fields is clone size, J gene, V gene, D gene, CDR3 protein, CDR3 DNA. The D gene is left open where the match is weak. Size is stated for part of the rows, as once, few or many counts, or as a class when the clone is expanded.

clone_size: few; j_call: TRBJ1-2; v_call: TRBV20-1; d_call: -; cdr3_aa: CSARELDAANYGYTF; cdr3_nt: TGCAGTGCTAGAGAGCTGGACGCAGCTAACTATGGCTACACCTTC
clone_size: many; j_call: TRBJ2-3; v_call: TRBV12-3/TRBV12-4; d_call: -; cdr3_aa: CASSLVPSTDTQYF; cdr3_nt: TGTGCCAGCAGTTTAGTCCCCTCCACAGATACGCAGTATTTT
clone_size: -; j_call: TRBJ2-7; v_call: TRBV5-4; d_call: -; cdr3_aa: CASSFGPWEEQYF; cdr3_nt: TGTGCCAGCAGCTTCGGGCCTTGGGAGGAGCAGTACTTC
clone_size: -; j_call: TRBJ1-5; v_call: TRBV15; d_call: -; cdr3_aa: CATSRDGGSNQPQHF; cdr3_nt: TGTGCCACCAGCAGAGATGGGGGAAGCAATCAGCCCCAGCATTTT
clone_size: few; j_call: TRBJ2-7; v_call: TRBV6-2/TRBV6-3; d_call: -; cdr3_aa: CASGVLYEQYF; cdr3_nt: TGTGCCAGCGGAGTTCTTTACGAGCAGTACTTC
clone_size: -; j_call: TRBJ2-7; v_call: TRBV24-1; d_call: -; cdr3_aa: CATSAVRMGLVWAYEQYF; cdr3_nt: TGTGCCACCAGTGCGGTGCGGATGGGGTTGGTTTGGGCCTACGAGCAGTACTTC
clone_size: -; j_call: TRBJ2-7; v_call: TRBV20-1; d_call: TRBD1; cdr3_aa: CSAPDRGVYEQYF; cdr3_nt: TGCAGTGCTCCGGACAGGGGTGTCTACGAGCAGTACTTC
clone_size: many; j_call: TRBJ1-5; v_call: TRBV7-2; d_call: TRBD1; cdr3_aa: CASSALTGEAILQGYQPQHF; cdr3_nt: TGTGCCAGCAGCGCCCTGACAGGGGAGGCCATATTACAGGGTTATCAGCCCCAGCATTTT
clone_size: -; j_call: TRBJ2-3; v_call: TRBV28; d_call: -; cdr3_aa: CASWNGLTDTQYF; cdr3_nt: TGTGCCAGCTGGAATGGACTCACAGATACGCAGTATTTT
clone_size: -; j_call: TRBJ1-1; v_call: TRBV10-3; d_call: -; cdr3_aa: CAISEVQGTEAFF; cdr3_nt: TGTGCCATCAGTGAGGTCCAGGGCACTGAAGCTTTCTTT
clone_size: -; j_call: TRBJ1-5; v_call: TRBV4-1; d_call: -; cdr3_aa: CASRRAIGQPQHF; cdr3_nt: TGCGCCAGCAGACGGGCTATTGGCCAGCCCCAGCATTTT
clone_size: many; j_call: TRBJ2-7; v_call: TRBV7-9; d_call: TRBD1; cdr3_aa: CASSSTGTGFGEQYF; cdr3_nt: TGTGCCAGCAGCTCCACCGGGACAGGGTTCGGCGAGCAGTACTTC
clone_size: many; j_call: TRBJ2-4; v_call: TRBV6-2/TRBV6-3; d_call: TRBD1; cdr3_aa: CASSYSDRGDQYF; cdr3_nt: TGTGCCAGCAGTTATTCCGACAGGGGCGATCAGTACTTC
clone_size: -; j_call: TRBJ2-1; v_call: TRBV4-3; d_call: -; cdr3_aa: CASSQDRGAPYNEQFF; cdr3_nt: TGCGCCAGCAGCCAAGATAGAGGGGCACCCTACAATGAGCAGTTCTTC
clone_size: many; j_call: TRBJ2-3; v_call: TRBV6-2/TRBV6-3; d_call: -; cdr3_aa: CASESRGFYPDTQYF; cdr3_nt: TGTGCCAGTGAGTCAAGGGGATTTTACCCAGATACGCAGTATTTT
clone_size: few; j_call: TRBJ2-3; v_call: TRBV7-6; d_call: -; cdr3_aa: CACSLAAQGRTDTQYF; cdr3_nt: TGTGCCTGCAGCTTAGCGGCTCAGGGACGCACAGATACGCAGTATTTT
clone_size: many; j_call: TRBJ1-1; v_call: TRBV5-6; d_call: -; cdr3_aa: CASSPGDQNTEAFF; cdr3_nt: TGTGCCAGCAGCCCAGGGGACCAGAACACTGAAGCTTTCTTT